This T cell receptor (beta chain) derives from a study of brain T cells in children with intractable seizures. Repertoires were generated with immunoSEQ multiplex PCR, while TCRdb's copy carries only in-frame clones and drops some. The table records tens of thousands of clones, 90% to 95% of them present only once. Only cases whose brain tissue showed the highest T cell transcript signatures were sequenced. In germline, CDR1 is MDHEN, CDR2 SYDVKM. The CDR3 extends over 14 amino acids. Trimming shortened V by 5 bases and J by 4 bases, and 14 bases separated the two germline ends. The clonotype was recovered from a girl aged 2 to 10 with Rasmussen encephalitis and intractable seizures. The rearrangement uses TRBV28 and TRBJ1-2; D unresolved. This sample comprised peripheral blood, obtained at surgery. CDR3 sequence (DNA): TGTGCCAGCAGTCTCCCACGAAGTCCCTATGGCTACACCTTC. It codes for CASSLPRSPYGYTF.